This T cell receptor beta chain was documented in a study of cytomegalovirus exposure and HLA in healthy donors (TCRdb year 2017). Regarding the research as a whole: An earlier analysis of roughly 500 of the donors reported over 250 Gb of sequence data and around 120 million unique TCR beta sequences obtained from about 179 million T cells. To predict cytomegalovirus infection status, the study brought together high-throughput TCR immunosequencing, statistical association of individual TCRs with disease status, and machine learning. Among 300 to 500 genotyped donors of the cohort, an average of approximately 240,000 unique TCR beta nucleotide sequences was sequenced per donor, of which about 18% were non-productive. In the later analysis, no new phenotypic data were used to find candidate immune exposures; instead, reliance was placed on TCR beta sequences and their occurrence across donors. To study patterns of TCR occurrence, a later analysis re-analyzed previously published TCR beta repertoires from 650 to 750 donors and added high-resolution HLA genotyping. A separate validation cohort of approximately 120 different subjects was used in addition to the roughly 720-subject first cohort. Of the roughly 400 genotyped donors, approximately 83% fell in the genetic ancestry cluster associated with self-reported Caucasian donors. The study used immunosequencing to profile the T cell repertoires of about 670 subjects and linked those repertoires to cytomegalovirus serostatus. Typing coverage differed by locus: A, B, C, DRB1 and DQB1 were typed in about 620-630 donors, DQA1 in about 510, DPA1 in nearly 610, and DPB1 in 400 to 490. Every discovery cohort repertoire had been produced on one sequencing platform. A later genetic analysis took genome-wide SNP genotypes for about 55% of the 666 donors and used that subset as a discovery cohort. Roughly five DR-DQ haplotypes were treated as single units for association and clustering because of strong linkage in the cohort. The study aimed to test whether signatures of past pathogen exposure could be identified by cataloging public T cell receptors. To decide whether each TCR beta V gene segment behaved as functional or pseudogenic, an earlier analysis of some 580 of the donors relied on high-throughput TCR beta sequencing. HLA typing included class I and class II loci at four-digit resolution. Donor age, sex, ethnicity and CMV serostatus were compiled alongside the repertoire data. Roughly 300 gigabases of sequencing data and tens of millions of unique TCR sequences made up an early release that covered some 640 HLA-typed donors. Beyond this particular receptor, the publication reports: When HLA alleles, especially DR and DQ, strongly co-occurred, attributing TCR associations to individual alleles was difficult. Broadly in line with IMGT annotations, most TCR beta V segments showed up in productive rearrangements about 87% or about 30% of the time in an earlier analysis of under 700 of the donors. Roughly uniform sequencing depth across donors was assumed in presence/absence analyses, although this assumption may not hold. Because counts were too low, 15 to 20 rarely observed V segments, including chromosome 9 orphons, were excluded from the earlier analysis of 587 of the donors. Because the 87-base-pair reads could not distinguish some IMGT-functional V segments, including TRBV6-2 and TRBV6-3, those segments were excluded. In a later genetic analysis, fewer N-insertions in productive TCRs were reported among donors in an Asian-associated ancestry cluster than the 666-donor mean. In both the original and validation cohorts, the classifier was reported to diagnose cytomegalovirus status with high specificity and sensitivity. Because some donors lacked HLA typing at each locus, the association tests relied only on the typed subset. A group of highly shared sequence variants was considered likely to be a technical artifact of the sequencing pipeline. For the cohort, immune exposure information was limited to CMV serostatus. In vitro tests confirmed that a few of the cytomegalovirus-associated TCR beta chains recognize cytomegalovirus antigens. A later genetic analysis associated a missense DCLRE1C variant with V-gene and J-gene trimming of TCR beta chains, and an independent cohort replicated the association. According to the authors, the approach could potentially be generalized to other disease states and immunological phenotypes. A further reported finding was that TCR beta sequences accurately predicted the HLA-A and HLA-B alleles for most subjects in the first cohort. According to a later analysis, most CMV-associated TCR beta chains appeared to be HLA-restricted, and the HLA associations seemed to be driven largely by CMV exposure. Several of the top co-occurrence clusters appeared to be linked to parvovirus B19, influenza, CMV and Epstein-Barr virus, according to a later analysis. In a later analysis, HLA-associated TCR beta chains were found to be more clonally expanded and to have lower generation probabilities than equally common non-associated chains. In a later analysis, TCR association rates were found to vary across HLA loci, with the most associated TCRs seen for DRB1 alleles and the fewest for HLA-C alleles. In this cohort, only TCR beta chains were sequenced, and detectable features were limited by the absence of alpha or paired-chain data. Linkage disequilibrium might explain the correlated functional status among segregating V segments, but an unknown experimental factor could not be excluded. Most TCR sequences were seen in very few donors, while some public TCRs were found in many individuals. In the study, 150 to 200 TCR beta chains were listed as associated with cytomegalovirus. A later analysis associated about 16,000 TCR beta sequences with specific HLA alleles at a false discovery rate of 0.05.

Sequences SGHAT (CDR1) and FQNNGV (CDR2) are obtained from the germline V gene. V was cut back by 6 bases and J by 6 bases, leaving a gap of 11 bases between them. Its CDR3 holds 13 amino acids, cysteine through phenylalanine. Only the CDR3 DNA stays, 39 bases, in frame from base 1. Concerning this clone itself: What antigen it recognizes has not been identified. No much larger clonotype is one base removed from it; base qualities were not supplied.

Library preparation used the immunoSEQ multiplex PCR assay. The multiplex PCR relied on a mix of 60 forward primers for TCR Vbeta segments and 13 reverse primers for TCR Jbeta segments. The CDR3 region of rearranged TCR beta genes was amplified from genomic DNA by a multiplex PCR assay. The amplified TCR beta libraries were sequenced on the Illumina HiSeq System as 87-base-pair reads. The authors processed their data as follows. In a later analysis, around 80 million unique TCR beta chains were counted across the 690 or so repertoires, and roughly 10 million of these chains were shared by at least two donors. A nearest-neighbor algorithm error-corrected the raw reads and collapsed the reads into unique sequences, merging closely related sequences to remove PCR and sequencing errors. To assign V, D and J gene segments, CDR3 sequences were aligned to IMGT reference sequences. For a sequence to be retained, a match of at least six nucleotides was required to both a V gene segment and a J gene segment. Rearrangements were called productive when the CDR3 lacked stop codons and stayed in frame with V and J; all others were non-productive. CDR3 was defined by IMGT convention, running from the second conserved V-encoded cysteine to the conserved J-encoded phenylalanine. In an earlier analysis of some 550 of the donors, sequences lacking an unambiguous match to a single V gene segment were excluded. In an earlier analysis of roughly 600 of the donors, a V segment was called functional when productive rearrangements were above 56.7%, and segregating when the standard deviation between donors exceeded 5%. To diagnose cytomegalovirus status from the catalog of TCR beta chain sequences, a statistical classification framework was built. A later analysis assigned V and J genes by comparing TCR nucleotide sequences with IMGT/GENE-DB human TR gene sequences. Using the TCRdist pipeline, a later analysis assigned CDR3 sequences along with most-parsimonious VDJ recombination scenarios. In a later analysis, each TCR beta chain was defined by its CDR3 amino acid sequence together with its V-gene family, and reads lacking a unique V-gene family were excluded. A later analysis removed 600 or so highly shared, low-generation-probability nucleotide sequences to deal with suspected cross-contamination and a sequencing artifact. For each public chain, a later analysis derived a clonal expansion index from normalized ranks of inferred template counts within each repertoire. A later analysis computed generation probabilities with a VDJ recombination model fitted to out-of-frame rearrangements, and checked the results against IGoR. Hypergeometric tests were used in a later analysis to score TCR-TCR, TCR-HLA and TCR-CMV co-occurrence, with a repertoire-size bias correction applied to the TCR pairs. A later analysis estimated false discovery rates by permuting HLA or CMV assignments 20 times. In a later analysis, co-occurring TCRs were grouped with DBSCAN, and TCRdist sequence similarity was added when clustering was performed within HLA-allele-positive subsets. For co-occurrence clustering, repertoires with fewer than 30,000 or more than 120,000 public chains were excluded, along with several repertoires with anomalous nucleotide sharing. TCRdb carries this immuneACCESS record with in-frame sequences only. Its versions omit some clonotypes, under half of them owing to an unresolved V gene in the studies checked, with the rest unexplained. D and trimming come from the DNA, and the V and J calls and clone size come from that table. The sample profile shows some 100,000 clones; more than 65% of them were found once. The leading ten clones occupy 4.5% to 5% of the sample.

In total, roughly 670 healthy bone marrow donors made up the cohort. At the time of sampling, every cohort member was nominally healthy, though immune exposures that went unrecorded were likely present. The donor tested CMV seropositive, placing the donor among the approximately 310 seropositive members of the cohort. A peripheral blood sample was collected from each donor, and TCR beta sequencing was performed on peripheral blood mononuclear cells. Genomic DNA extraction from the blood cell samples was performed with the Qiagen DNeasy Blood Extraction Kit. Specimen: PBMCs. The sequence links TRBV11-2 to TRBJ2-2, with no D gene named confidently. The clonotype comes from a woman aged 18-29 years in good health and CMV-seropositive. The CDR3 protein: CASRRIGAGELFF. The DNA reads TGTGCCAGCAGGCGAATAGGAGCCGGGGAGCTGTTTTTT.